The 4 T cell receptor beta chains listed next were all sequenced from one sample in a study of Ad26.COV2.S vaccination and SARS-CoV-2 variants. Stated treatment: approximately 18 received Ad26.COV2.S at low or high dose, single or two shots; about five received placebo; per-sample allocation not given. Sampling happened 63 days after the first vaccine or placebo injection. Data came from immunoSEQ multiplex PCR; TCRdb stores just in-frame clones and leaves some out. There are around 420,000 clones in the sample; 88% occur only once, and less than 4% lies in the top ten. This material consisted of peripheral blood, taken in a trial of Ad26.COV2.S vaccine versus placebo. All receptors derive from a person aged 18-60 years who received the Ad26.COV2.S COVID-19 vaccine or a placebo.

The rearrangement joins TRBV25-1 to TRBJ2-1, with a possible D match to TRBD2 (6 bases). The V and J ends lost 1 base and 0 bases respectively, with 13 bases between them. The germline V gene encodes CDR1 MGHDK and CDR2 SYGVNS. This CDR3 comprises 17 residues. The CDR3 reads CASSELGGVSSYNEQFF. DNA for the CDR3: TGTGCCAGCAGTGAATTGGGCGGGGTGAGCTCCTACAATGAGCAGTTCTTC.

CDR3 DNA sequence: TGCGCCAGCAGCCAGACCGTGGGGGAACAAGAGACCCAGTACTTC. Translated, it gives CASSQTVGEQETQYF. The chain carries TRBV4-1 and TRBJ2-5; the D gene could be TRBD1 or TRBD2 (5 bases each). CDR1 and CDR2 from the germline V gene are MGHRA and YSYEKL. CDR3 length: 15 amino acids. V was pared by 3 bases and J by 2 bases, with 13 bases between.

The chain is built from TRBV3-1 (or the pseudogene TRBV3-2) and TRBJ2-7; D gene ambiguous. Trimming took off 2 bases at V and 2 bases at J, with 10 bases between the two ends. CDR1 and CDR2 (germline): LGHDT, YNNKEL (reference sequence). The CDR3 spans 14 residues. The CDR3 sequence is CASSQYRAPYEQYF. The CDR3 DNA is TGTGCCAGCAGCCAATACCGGGCACCCTACGAGCAGTACTTC.

This chain joins TRBV29-1 and TRBJ2-5; D gene ambiguous. V gave up 1 base and J gave up 5 bases, with 8 bases separating them. The length of the CDR3 is 12 residues. Germline loops: CDR1 SQVTM, CDR2 ANQGSEA. The CDR3 bases are TGCAGCGTTGAAGGCCTTCATGAGACCCAGTACTTC. This codes for CSVEGLHETQYF.